The clone carrying this T cell receptor beta chain was recorded many times. Its specificity is not known. This entry comes from a study of identical twins. The study's findings and limits: Clonotypes of the beta chain that were abundant in cord blood carried fewer insertions (memory repertoires showed none).

Via MiXCR, TCRdb re-called the 5' RACE reads, giving one row per CDR3 protein. The sample lists roughly 230,000 distinct CDR3 sequences, about 8.5% occurring once. The CDR3 is 14 residues long. Germline V gives CDR1 SEHNR, CDR2 FQNEAQ (reference sequence). The ends were cut back, 4 bases at V and 9 bases at J, with 16 bases in the middle. All donors were healthy Caucasians. This sample was shared with a second study, whose subject was yellow fever vaccine responses in identical twins. From that paper: Twins reportedly had a vaccine T cell response that seemed partly convergent, partly personalized.

What was sequenced was CD8+ T cells sorted from blood. The receptor was isolated from a woman in her late teens or twenties in good health. V gene TRBV7-9 combines with J gene TRBJ2-1, with D possibly being TRBD1 or TRBD2 (5 bases each). Here the CDR3 DNA reads TGTGCCAGCAGCTATCCCAACGGGACGCGTGAGCAGTTCTTC. Its translation is CASSYPNGTREQFF. Complete variable domain (other parts from reference TRBV7-9 and TRBJ2-1): DTGVSQNPRHKITKRGQNVTFRCDPISEHNRLYWYRQTLGQGPEFLTYFQNEAQLEKSRLLSDRFSAERPKGSFSTLEIQRTEQGDSAMYLCASSYPNGTREQFFGPGTRLTVL.